Sequencing of this TCR beta chain was carried out in a study of control samples from healthy donors and cancer patients. The V end was cut by 5 bases, the J end by 4 bases, with 15 bases between. The CDR3 is made up of 16 amino acids. Germline V gene sequence: CDR1 SNHLY, CDR2 FYNNEI. Clones were read by immunoSEQ multiplex PCR, and TCRdb kept only the in-frame ones, dropping some. The table shows 100,000 to 150,000 clones, with 80% to 90% occurring only once. The chain recombines TRBV2 with TRBJ1-6; D might be TRBD1 (6 bases). This sequence was found in a man between 35 and 55 years old in good health. The source material was blood. The CDR3 protein is CASSLLRQVYNSPLHF. CDR3 bases: TGTGCCAGCAGTCTCCTTAGACAGGTTTATAATTCACCCCTCCACTTT.